This passage covers 17 T cell receptor beta chains from one sample sequenced in a study of regulatory T cells in long-lasting Graves disease. This sample's time point: newly diagnosed GD, antithyroid drugs for less than 3 months. PBMC RNA was the source of the TCR library. In building TCR beta libraries, iRepertoire HTBI primers were used together with Arm-PCR of CDR3 regions. MiXCR was run by TCRdb on the multiplex PCR reads, yielding one entry per CDR3 protein. The sample includes around 360,000 distinct CDR3 sequences, 15% to 20% seen only once; the top ten take 20% to 25%. These same records also appear under a second study, on T cells in Graves' hyperthyroidism and ophthalmopathy.

The material sequenced was peripheral blood mononuclear cells (PBMCs), taken at new diagnosis, from a patient treated with antithyroid drugs. The receptors derive from a woman aged 18-35 years with Graves disease.

This clonotype has a handful of counts. This rearrangement joins TRBV10-1 to TRBJ2-7; 9 positions match TRBD1. From germline, CDR1 is WNHNN and CDR2 SYGVQD (reference sequence). The CDR3 runs to 14 residues. Trimming at V came to 1 base and at J to 7 bases, leaving 5 bases not matched to a gene. In DNA, the CDR3 is TGCGCCAGCAGTGAGTGGGGACAGGGAGGAGAGCAGTACTTC. Translation gives CASSEWGQGGEQYF.

This clonotype has ten or more counts. V is TRBV2 and J is TRBJ2-3; 7 bases are shared with TRBD1. Per germline, CDR1 SNHLY and CDR2 FYNNEI. This CDR3 spans 16 amino acids. J lost 6 bases, V lost 4 bases, and 13 bases had no gene match. The CDR3, as DNA: TGTGCCAGCAGTGTAGTTGGCAGGGGGTCGGTCGATACGCAGTATTTT. Amino acids: CASSVVGRGSVDTQYF.

Remarks on this clonotype: A single base separates this from a much larger clone, so it may be a read error. The V and J genes are TRBV11-3 and TRBJ2-1, with a tentative D call TRBD2 (6 bases). The CDR3 loop spans 13 amino acids. Germline V gives CDR1 SGHNT, CDR2 YENEEA. V lost 0 bases and J 13 bases, leaving 13 bases between the germline ends. CDR3 nucleotide sequence: TGTGCCAGCAGCTTAGATCTTACGGGAGATCAGTTCTTC. Protein sequence: CASSLDLTGDQFF.

The chain couples TRBV19 to TRBJ2-1; TRBD1 matches 10 bases. The V gene's germline CDR1 is LNHDA and CDR2 SQIVND (reference sequence). J was trimmed by 9 bases and V by 5 bases; bases with no gene match: 13. The CDR3 has 16 residues. This CDR3 reads CASSLQPGQGRSEQFF. The DNA for the CDR3 is TGTGCCAGTAGTCTTCAACCGGGACAGGGGCGCAGTGAGCAGTTCTTC.

The chain links TRBV6-1 to TRBJ1-2; D possibly corresponds to TRBD1 (5 bases). The length of the CDR3 is 18 residues. Germline-derived CDR1 and CDR2 are MNHNS and SASEGT. V lost 8 bases and J 0 bases, leaving 25 bases between the germline ends. The CDR3 sequence is CASLRIGLRTPANYGYTF. The CDR3, as DNA: TGTGCCAGCTTGCGCATAGGGCTCCGGACACCAGCTAACTATGGCTACACCTTC.

This clonotype was counted many times. The chain combines TRBV6-1 with TRBJ2-1, with D perhaps given as TRBD1 or TRBD2 (5 bases each). Germline V gene lookup returns CDR1 MNHNS and CDR2 SASEGT. Trimming pared 6 bases from V and 1 base from J, leaving 22 bases between. The CDR3 sequence is 18 residues long. CDR3 DNA: TGTGCCAGCAGCAATCGGGGTACAGGCCGGACGTCCTACAATGAGCAGTTCTTC. As protein: CASSNRGTGRTSYNEQFF.

This clonotype was seen repeatedly, ten times or more. This rearrangement joins TRBV20-1 to TRBJ2-1, with 9 bases lining up with TRBD2. CDR3 length: 15 amino acids. Germline trimming cut 2 bases from V and 9 bases from J; bases unmatched to any gene: 11. The germline V gene has CDR1 DFQATT and CDR2 SNEGSKA (reference sequence). The CDR3 coding sequence is TGCAGTGCTAGAAACCCCCCTGGGACTAGCACTGAGCAGTTCTTC. The encoded protein is CSARNPPGTSTEQFF.

This clonotype was recorded at least ten times. The V call is TRBV6-1, the J call TRBJ2-1; 10 nucleotides align to TRBD2. This CDR3 has 15 amino acids. After removal of 6 bases from V and 6 bases from J, the junction contained 8 bases not matched to a gene. Germline V lookup: CDR1 MNHNS, CDR2 SASEGT. The DNA for the CDR3 is TGTGCCAGCAGACCCGTGGGACTAGCGAGCAATGAGCAGTTCTTC. It specifies CASRPVGLASNEQFF.

This clonotype appeared many times. At one end the junction does not follow the germline gene, possibly because of a read error. The chain carries TRBV3-1 and TRBJ2-3; the D is unclear. CDR3 size: 15 residues. CDR1 and CDR2 (germline): LGHDT, YNNKEL (reference sequence). CDR3 DNA sequence: TGCGCCAGCAGCCAAGACCCCCGAAGCACAGATACGCAGTATTTT. Its translation is CASSQDPRSTDTQYF.

The gene calls are TRBV5-4 and TRBJ2-1, with TRBD2 matching 8 bases. The trim removed 1 base at V and 10 bases at J, leaving 7 bases unmatched. The germline V gene encodes CDR1 SGHNT and CDR2 YYREEE (reference sequence). This CDR3 contains 14 residues. The DNA of the CDR3 is TGTGCCAGCAGCTTGCGGGGGGGTTTCGGCGAGCAGTTCTTC. It yields the protein CASSLRGGFGEQFF. Full variable domain (remainder filled in from reference TRBV5-4 and TRBJ2-1): ETGVTQSPTHLIKTRGQQVTLRCSSQSGHNTVSWYQQALGQGPQFIFQYYREEENGRGNFPPRFSGLQFPNYSSELNVNALELDDSALYLCASSLRGGFGEQFFGPGTRLTVL.

This clonotype turned up a few times. A read error may explain this, as a much larger clone is one base away. A read error is likely, as this CDR3 ends without the conserved phenylalanine or tryptophan. The chain links TRBV20-1 to TRBJ1-1; a possible D gene is TRBD1 (5 bases). Trimming removed 7 bases at V and 5 bases at J, with 14 bases between. This CDR3 is 12 amino acids long. From germline, CDR1 is DFQATT and CDR2 SNEGSKA (reference sequence). The CDR3 DNA follows: TGCAGTGAATTCGGGGGTTTGACTGAAGCTTTCTCT. It specifies CSEFGGLTEAFS.

This clonotype was detected ten times or more. This chain joins TRBV18 and TRBJ2-1; 8 positions match TRBD1. The V gene's germline CDR1 is KGHSH and CDR2 LQKENI. V dropped 6 bases and J dropped 6; count of bases not matched to a gene: 10. The CDR3 is 15 amino acids. CDR3: CASSAGQGRANEQFF. The CDR3 DNA is TGTGCCAGCTCGGCAGGACAGGGAAGGGCCAATGAGCAGTTCTTC.

This chain joins TRBV12-3 or TRBV12-4 and TRBJ2-7; 13 positions match TRBD2. The J segment lost 5 bases and the V segment lost 6 bases, leaving 10 bases of the junction unmatched. This CDR3 has 16 amino acids. The CDR3 loop is CASSKNGGLAGNEQYF. For the CDR3, the DNA is TGTGCCAGCAGCAAAAATGGGGGACTAGCGGGAAACGAGCAGTACTTC.

This clonotype was detected ten times or more. V is TRBV18 and J is TRBJ2-5; the match to TRBD1 covers 8 bases. Germline V lookup: CDR1 KGHSH, CDR2 LQKENI. The CDR3 consists of 17 residues. Losses at the gene ends were 6 bases for V and 5 bases for J; bases not matched to a gene: 17. The CDR3 loop reads CASSDGQGGARGETQYF. CDR3 nucleotides: TGTGCCAGCTCGGACGGACAGGGAGGCGCCAGGGGGGAGACCCAGTACTTC.

V is TRBV9 and J is TRBJ1-6; TRBD1 matches at 9 bases. V lost 0 bases and J lost 9; bases outside the gene matches: 4. CDR1 and CDR2 (germline): SGDLS, YYNGEE. This CDR3 region has 15 residues. CDR3 amino acids: CASSVDGTGTSPLHF. CDR3 nucleotides: TGTGCCAGCAGCGTAGATGGGACAGGGACTTCACCCCTCCACTTT.

This clonotype appeared many times. The rearrangement uses TRBV28 and TRBJ1-2; the D gene is possibly TRBD1 (6 bases). Trimming took 5 bases from V and 7 from J, leaving 17 bases between them. Germline loops: CDR1 MDHEN, CDR2 SYDVKM. This CDR3 has 14 residues. CDR3 in amino acids: CASSRPPGEGGYTF. In DNA form, the CDR3 reads TGTGCCAGCAGTCGCCCTCCAGGGGAGGGTGGCTACACCTTC.

This clonotype was observed many times. This chain links TRBV5-1 with TRBJ1-1, with D possibly matching TRBD1 (5 bases). Trimming took 4 bases from V and 6 from J, leaving 16 bases between them. This CDR3 spans 14 amino acids. Germline CDR1 reads SGHRS; CDR2 reads YFSETQ. CDR3 coding DNA: TGCGCCAGCAGCAGCCTCCCCCAGGGAGCTGAAGCTTTCTTT. Protein product: CASSSLPQGAEAFF.